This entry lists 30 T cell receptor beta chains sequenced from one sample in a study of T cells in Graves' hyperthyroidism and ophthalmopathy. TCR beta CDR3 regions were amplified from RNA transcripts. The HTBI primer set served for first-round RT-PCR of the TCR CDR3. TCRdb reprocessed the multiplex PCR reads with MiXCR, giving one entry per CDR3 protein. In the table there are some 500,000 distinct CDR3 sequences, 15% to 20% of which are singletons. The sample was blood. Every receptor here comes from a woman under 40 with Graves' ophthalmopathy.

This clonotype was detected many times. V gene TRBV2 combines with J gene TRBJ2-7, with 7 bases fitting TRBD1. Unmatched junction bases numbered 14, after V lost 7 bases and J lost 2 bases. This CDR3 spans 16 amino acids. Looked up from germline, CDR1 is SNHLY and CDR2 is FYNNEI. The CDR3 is CASIQGLGSVPYEQYF. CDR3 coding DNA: TGTGCCAGCATACAGGGGCTGGGTTCAGTTCCCTACGAGCAGTACTTC.

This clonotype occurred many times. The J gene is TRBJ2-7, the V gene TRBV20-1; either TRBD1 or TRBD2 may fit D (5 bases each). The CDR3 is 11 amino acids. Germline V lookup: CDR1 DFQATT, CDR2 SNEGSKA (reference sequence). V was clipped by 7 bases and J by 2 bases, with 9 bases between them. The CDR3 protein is CSGGYPYEQYF. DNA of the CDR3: TGCAGTGGGGGGTATCCCTACGAGCAGTACTTC.

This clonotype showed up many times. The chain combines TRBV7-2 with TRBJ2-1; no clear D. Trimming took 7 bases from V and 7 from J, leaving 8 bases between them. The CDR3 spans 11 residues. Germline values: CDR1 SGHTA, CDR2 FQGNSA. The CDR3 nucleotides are TGTGCCAGCACCTTCACTAATGAGCAGTTCTTC. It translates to CASTFTNEQFF.

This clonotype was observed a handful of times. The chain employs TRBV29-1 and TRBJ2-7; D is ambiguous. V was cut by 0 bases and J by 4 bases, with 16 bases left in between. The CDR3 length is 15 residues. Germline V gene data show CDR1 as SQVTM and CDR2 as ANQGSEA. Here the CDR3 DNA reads TGCAGCGTTGAAGATCTTGGGGAACTCGGATACGAGCAGTACTTC. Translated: CSVEDLGELGYEQYF.

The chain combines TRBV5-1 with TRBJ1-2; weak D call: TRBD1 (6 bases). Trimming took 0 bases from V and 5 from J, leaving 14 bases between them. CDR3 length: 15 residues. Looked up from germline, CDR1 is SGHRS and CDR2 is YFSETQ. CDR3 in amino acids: CASSLVQGGEYGYTF. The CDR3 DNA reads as TGCGCCAGCAGCTTGGTACAGGGAGGGGAGTATGGCTACACCTTC.

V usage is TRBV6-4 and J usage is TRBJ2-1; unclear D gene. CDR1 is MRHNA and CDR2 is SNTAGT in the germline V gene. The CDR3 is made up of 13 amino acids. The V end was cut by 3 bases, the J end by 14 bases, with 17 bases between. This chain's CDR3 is CASSETPTAEEFF. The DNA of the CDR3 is TGTGCCAGCAGTGAAACTCCTACAGCTGAAGAGTTCTTC.

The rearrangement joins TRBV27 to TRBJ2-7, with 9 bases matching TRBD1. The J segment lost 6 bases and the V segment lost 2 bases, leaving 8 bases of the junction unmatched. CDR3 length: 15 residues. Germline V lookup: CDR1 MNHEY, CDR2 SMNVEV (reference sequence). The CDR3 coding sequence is TGTGCCAGCAGTTTAGTGGGACAGGGAGCGGTCGAGCAGTACTTC. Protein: CASSLVGQGAVEQYF.

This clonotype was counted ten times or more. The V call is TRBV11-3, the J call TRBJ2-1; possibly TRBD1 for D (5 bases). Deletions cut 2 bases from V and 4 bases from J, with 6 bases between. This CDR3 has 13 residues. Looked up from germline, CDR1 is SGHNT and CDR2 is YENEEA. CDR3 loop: CASSLRGYNEQFF. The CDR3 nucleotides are TGTGCCAGCAGCTTAAGGGGATACAATGAGCAGTTCTTC.

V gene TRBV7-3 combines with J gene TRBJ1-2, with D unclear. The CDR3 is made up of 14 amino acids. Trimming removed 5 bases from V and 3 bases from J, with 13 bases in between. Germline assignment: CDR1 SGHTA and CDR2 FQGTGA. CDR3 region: CASSNPTRDYGYTF. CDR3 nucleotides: TGTGCCAGCAGCAACCCCACCCGGGACTATGGCTACACCTTC.

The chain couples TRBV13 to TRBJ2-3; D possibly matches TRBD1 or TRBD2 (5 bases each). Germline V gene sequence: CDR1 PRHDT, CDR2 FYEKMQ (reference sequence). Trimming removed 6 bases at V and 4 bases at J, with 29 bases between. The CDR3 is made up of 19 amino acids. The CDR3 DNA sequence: TGTGCCAGCAGATCCGGGACCCCCCTTGAGGGGCCCTTCGCAGATACGCAGTATTTT. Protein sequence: CASRSGTPLEGPFADTQYF.

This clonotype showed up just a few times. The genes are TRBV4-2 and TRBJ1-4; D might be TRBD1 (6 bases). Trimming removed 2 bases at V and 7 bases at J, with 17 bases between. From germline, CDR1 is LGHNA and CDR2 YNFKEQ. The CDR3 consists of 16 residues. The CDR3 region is CASSQSAGGEVEKLFF. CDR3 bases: TGTGCCAGCAGCCAATCAGCCGGGGGCGAGGTTGAAAAACTGTTTTTT.

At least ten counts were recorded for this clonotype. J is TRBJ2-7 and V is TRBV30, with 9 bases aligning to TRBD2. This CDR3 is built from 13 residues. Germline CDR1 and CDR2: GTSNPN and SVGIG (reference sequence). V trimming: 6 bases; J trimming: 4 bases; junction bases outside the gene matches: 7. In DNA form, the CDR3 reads TGTGCCTGCACTCGGCGGGAGGGGTACGAGCAGTACTTC. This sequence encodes CACTRREGYEQYF.

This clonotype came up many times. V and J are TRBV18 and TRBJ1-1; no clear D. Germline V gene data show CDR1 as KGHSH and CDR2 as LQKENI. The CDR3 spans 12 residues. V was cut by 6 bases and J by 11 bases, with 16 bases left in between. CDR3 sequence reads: CASSPERELAFF. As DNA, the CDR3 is TGTGCCAGCTCCCCCGAGAGGGAACTGGCTTTCTTT.

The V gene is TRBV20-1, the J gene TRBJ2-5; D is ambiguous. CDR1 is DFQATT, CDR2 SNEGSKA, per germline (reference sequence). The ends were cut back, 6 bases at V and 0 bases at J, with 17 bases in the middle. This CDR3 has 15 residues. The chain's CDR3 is CSALKGRPYQETQYF. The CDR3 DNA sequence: TGCAGTGCCCTAAAGGGCCGACCTTACCAAGAGACCCAGTACTTC.

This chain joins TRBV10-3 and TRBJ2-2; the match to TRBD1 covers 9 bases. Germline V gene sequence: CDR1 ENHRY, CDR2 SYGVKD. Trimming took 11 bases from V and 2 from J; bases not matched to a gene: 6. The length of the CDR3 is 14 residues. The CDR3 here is CALGTGRNTGELFF. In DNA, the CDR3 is TGTGCCCTGGGGACAGGGCGAAACACCGGGGAGCTGTTTTTT.

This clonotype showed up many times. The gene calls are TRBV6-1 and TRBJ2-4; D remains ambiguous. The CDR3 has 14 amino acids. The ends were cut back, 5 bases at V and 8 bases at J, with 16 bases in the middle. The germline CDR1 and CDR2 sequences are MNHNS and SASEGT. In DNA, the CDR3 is TGTGCCAGCAGTAAGGTCCCAAGGCAAGACATTCAGTACTTC. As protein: CASSKVPRQDIQYF.

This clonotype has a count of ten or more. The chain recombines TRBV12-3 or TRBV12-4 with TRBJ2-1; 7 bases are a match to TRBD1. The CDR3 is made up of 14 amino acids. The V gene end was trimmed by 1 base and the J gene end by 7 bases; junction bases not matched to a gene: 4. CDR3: CASSLEGARNEQFF. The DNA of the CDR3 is TGTGCCAGCAGTTTAGAGGGGGCGCGTAATGAGCAGTTCTTC.

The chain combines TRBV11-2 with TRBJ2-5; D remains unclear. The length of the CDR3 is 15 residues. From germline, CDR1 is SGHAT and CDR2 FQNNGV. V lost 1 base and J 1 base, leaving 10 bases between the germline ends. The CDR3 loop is CASSLVFSAQETQYF. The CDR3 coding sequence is TGTGCCAGCAGCTTAGTTTTCAGCGCCCAAGAGACCCAGTACTTC.

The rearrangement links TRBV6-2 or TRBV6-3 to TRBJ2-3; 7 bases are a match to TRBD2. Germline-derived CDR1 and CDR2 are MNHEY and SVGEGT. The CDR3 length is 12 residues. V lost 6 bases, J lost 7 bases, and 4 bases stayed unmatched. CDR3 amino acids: CASRSSGNTQYF. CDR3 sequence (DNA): TGTGCCAGCAGATCTAGCGGTAATACGCAGTATTTT.

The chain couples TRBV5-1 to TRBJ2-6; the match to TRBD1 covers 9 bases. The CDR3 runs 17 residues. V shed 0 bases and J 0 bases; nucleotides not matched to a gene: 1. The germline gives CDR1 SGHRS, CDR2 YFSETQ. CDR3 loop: CASSLAQGASGANVLTF. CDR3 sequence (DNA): TGCGCCAGCAGCTTGGCACAGGGGGCCTCTGGGGCCAACGTCCTGACTTTC.

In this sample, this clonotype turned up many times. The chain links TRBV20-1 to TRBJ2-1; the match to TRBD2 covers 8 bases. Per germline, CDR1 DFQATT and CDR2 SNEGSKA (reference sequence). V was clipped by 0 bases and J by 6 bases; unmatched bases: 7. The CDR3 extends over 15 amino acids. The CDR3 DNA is TGCAGTGCTAGAGATGGGGGACTAGGGGGCAATGAGCAGTTCTTC. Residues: CSARDGGLGGNEQFF.

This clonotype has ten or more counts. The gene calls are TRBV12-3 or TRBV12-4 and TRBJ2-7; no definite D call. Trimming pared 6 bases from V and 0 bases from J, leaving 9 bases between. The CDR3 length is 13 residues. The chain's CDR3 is CASRDSSSYEQYF. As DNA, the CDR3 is TGTGCCAGCAGAGACTCGTCCTCCTACGAGCAGTACTTC.

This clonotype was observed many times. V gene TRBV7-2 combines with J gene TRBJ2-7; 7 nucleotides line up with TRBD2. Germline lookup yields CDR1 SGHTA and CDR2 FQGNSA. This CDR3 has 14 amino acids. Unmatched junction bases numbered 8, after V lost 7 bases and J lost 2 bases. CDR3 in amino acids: CASTFMGGAYEQYF. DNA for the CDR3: TGTGCCAGCACCTTCATGGGGGGGGCCTACGAGCAGTACTTC.

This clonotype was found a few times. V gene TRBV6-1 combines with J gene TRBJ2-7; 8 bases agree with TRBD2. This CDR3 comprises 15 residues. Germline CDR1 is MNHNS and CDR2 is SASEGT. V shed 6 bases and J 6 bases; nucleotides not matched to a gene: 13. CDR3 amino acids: CASSRTGTRFREQYF. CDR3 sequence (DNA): TGTGCCAGCAGCCGAACCGGGACTAGATTCCGCGAGCAGTACTTC.

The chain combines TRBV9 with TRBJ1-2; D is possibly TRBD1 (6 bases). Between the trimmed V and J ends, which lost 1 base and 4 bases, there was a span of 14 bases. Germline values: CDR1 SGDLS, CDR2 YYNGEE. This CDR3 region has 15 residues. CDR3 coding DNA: TGTGCCAGCAGCGTATCTCGAGCAGGGGCCTATGGCTACACCTTC. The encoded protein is CASSVSRAGAYGYTF.

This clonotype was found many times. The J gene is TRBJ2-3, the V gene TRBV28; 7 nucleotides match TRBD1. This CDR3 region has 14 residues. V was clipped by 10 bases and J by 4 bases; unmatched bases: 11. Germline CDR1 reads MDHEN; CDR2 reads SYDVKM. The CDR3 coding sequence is TGTGCCACCCACACGGGACAGAGGCCAGATACGCAGTATTTT. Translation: CATHTGQRPDTQYF.

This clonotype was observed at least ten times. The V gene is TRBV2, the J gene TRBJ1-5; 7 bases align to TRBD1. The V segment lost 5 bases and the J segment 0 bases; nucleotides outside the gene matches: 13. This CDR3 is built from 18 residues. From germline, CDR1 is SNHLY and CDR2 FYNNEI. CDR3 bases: TGTGCCAGCAGTCGGGACAGCCCTATGACCAATAGCAATCAGCCCCAGCATTTT. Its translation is CASSRDSPMTNSNQPQHF.

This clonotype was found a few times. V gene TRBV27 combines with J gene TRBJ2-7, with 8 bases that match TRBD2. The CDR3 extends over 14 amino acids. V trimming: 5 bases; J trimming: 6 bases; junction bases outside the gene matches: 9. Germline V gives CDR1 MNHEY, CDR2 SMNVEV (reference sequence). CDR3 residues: CASSPSGSNPEQYF. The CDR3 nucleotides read TGTGCCAGCAGTCCAAGCGGGAGTAACCCCGAGCAGTACTTC.

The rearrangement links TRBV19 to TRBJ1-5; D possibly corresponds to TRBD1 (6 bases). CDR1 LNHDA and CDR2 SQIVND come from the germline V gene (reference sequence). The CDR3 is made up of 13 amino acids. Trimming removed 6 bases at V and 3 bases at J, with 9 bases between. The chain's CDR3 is CASSRQVNQPQHF. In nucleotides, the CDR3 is TGTGCCAGTAGCCGACAGGTCAATCAGCCCCAGCATTTT. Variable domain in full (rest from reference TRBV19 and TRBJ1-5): DGGITQSPKYLFRKEGQNVTLSCEQNLNHDAMYWYRQDPGQGLRLIYYSQIVNDFQKGDIAEGYSVSREKKESFPLTVTSAQKNPTAFYLCASSRQVNQPQHFGDGTRLSIL.

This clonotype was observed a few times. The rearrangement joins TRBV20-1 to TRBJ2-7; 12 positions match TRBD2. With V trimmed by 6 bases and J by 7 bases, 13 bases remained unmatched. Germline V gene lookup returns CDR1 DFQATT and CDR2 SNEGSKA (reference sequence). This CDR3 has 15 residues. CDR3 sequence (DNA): TGCAGTGCACCATCTAGCGGGAGGGCCTCGTGGGAGCAGTACTTC. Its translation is CSAPSSGRASWEQYF.